This is a list of T cell receptor beta chains from one sample in a study of shared clonotypes between healthy human individuals. Measured with immunoSEQ multiplex PCR; TCRdb has only the in-frame clones, and not every one. The top ten clones hold around 0.13% of a sample with 2 million to 2.5 million clones, 95% of them seen once. Source material: naive CD4+ T cells sorted from blood. The receptors were gathered from a man between 18 and 29 years old in good health. Both conserved end residues are part of each CDR3. D genes are given only for firm matches. A clone size is listed for some rows: how often the clone was seen (once, few, many), or a class if it is expanded.

v_gene: TRBV18
j_gene: TRBJ2-2
abundance: -
d_gene: -
CDR3aa: CASSPRARDTGELFF
CDR3nt: TGTGCCAGCTCACCAAGAGCGCGGGATACCGGGGAGCTGTTTTTT

v_gene: TRBV4-1
j_gene: TRBJ1-1
abundance: -
d_gene: TRBD1
CDR3aa: CASSSRTGLVLENTEAFF
CDR3nt: TGCGCCAGCAGCTCGCGGACAGGGTTGGTTCTAGAGAACACTGAAGCTTTCTTT

v_gene: TRBV27
j_gene: TRBJ1-1
abundance: -
d_gene: TRBD1
CDR3aa: CASSAGTGRFTEAFF
CDR3nt: TGTGCCAGCAGTGCGGGGACAGGGAGGTTCACTGAAGCTTTCTTT

v_gene: TRBV18
j_gene: TRBJ2-3
abundance: -
d_gene: -
CDR3aa: CASSPLPTDTQYF
CDR3nt: TGTGCCAGCTCTCCCTTGCCGACAGATACGCAGTATTTT

v_gene: TRBV5-1
j_gene: TRBJ2-2
abundance: few
d_gene: -
CDR3aa: CASSQVTGANTGELFF
CDR3nt: TGCGCCAGCAGCCAGGTCACGGGCGCGAACACCGGGGAGCTGTTTTTT

v_gene: TRBV9
j_gene: TRBJ1-1
abundance: -
d_gene: -
CDR3aa: CASSVAGSLNTEAFF
CDR3nt: TGTGCCAGCAGCGTCGCGGGCAGCTTAAACACTGAAGCTTTCTTT

v_gene: TRBV2
j_gene: TRBJ1-3
abundance: -
d_gene: -
CDR3aa: CASSWQAQKGNTIYF
CDR3nt: TGTGCCAGCAGTTGGCAGGCCCAAAAGGGAAACACCATATATTTT

v_gene: TRBV6-6
j_gene: TRBJ1-1
abundance: -
d_gene: -
CDR3aa: CASSSGQTRNTEAFF
CDR3nt: TGTGCCAGCAGTTCTGGACAGACCCGAAACACTGAAGCTTTCTTT

v_gene: TRBV25-1
j_gene: TRBJ2-1
abundance: -
d_gene: -
CDR3aa: CASSPEGSRGDSNEQFF
CDR3nt: TGTGCCAGCAGCCCGGAAGGGTCCAGGGGTGATAGCAATGAGCAGTTCTTC

v_gene: TRBV11-2
j_gene: TRBJ2-7
abundance: -
d_gene: -
CDR3aa: CASSLVATYEQYF
CDR3nt: TGTGCCAGCAGCTTAGTGGCAACCTACGAGCAGTACTTC

v_gene: TRBV6-5
j_gene: TRBJ2-6
abundance: -
d_gene: -
CDR3aa: CASSSAGAGANVLTF
CDR3nt: TGTGCCAGCAGTTCCGCAGGGGCTGGGGCCAACGTCCTGACTTTC

v_gene: TRBV15
j_gene: TRBJ1-4
abundance: -
d_gene: TRBD1
CDR3aa: CATSRDFTGANEKLFF
CDR3nt: TGTGCCACCAGCAGAGATTTTACAGGGGCAAATGAAAAACTGTTTTTT

v_gene: TRBV10-3
j_gene: TRBJ1-2
abundance: -
d_gene: TRBD1
CDR3aa: CAISERTGGGYGYTF
CDR3nt: TGTGCCATCAGTGAAAGGACAGGGGGAGGTTATGGCTACACCTTC

v_gene: TRBV6-1
j_gene: TRBJ1-6
abundance: -
d_gene: -
CDR3aa: CASSELQGSSPLHF
CDR3nt: TGTGCCAGCAGTGAGCTACAGGGTTCGTCACCCCTCCACTTT

v_gene: TRBV6-5
j_gene: TRBJ2-7
abundance: few
d_gene: -
CDR3aa: CASSSVGGGSYEQYF
CDR3nt: TGTGCCAGCAGTTCTGTCGGAGGGGGCTCCTACGAGCAGTACTTC

v_gene: TRBV2
j_gene: TRBJ1-4
abundance: -
d_gene: -
CDR3aa: CASSVGLIVLGTNEKLFF
CDR3nt: TGTGCCAGCAGTGTGGGTTTGATCGTTCTGGGGACTAATGAAAAACTGTTTTTT

v_gene: TRBV5-1
j_gene: TRBJ1-1
abundance: -
d_gene: -
CDR3aa: CASSPRRDFDTEAFF
CDR3nt: TGCGCCAGCAGCCCCCGGCGGGACTTCGACACTGAAGCTTTCTTT

v_gene: TRBV5-1
j_gene: TRBJ2-7
abundance: -
d_gene: TRBD1
CDR3aa: CASSLRGQGTYEQYF
CDR3nt: TGCGCCAGCAGCTTGAGGGGACAGGGTACATACGAGCAGTACTTC

v_gene: TRBV7-2
j_gene: TRBJ2-6
abundance: -
d_gene: -
CDR3aa: CASSSSRANVLTF
CDR3nt: TGTGCCAGCAGCTCCTCTAGGGCCAACGTCCTGACTTTC

v_gene: TRBV7-2
j_gene: TRBJ2-5
abundance: -
d_gene: -
CDR3aa: CASSPGVKETQYF
CDR3nt: TGTGCCAGCAGCCCCGGGGTCAAAGAGACCCAGTACTTC

v_gene: TRBV9
j_gene: TRBJ1-2
abundance: -
d_gene: -
CDR3aa: CASSDAQGFYGYTF
CDR3nt: TGTGCCAGCAGCGACGCACAGGGATTCTATGGCTACACCTTC

v_gene: TRBV28
j_gene: TRBJ2-5
abundance: -
d_gene: TRBD2
CDR3aa: CASSRTSRQTQYF
CDR3nt: TGTGCCAGCAGTCGGACTAGCAGGCAGACCCAGTACTTC

v_gene: TRBV5-1
j_gene: TRBJ2-7
abundance: -
d_gene: TRBD2
CDR3aa: CASRTSGSVYEQYF
CDR3nt: TGCGCCAGCAGGACTAGCGGGAGTGTCTACGAGCAGTACTTC

v_gene: TRBV7-2
j_gene: TRBJ2-7
abundance: -
d_gene: -
CDR3aa: CASSLGVTATYEQYF
CDR3nt: TGTGCCAGCAGCTTAGGGGTGACAGCAACCTACGAGCAGTACTTC

v_gene: TRBV5-6
j_gene: TRBJ2-5
abundance: -
d_gene: TRBD2
CDR3aa: CASSLQREIWETQYF
CDR3nt: TGTGCCAGCAGCTTGCAGCGGGAAATTTGGGAGACCCAGTACTTC

v_gene: TRBV5-1
j_gene: TRBJ1-4
abundance: -
d_gene: -
CDR3aa: CASSGGRNNEKLFF
CDR3nt: TGCGCCAGCTCCGGGGGGCGGAACAATGAAAAACTGTTTTTT

v_gene: TRBV5-1
j_gene: TRBJ2-7
abundance: -
d_gene: TRBD2
CDR3aa: CASSQTSGRAYEQYF
CDR3nt: TGCGCCAGCAGCCAGACTAGCGGGAGGGCCTACGAGCAGTACTTC

v_gene: TRBV2
j_gene: TRBJ2-3
abundance: -
d_gene: -
CDR3aa: CASLRDPQVGTQYF
CDR3nt: TGTGCCAGCCTCCGGGACCCCCAAGTCGGTACGCAGTATTTT

v_gene: TRBV6-6
j_gene: TRBJ1-3
abundance: few
d_gene: -
CDR3aa: CASSPAVISGNTIYF
CDR3nt: TGTGCCAGCAGCCCCGCGGTAATCTCTGGAAACACCATATATTTT

v_gene: TRBV27
j_gene: TRBJ2-7
abundance: -
d_gene: -
CDR3aa: CASSEGVVNYEQYF
CDR3nt: TGTGCCAGCAGTGAAGGGGTGGTTAACTACGAGCAGTACTTC

v_gene: TRBV14
j_gene: TRBJ1-3
abundance: -
d_gene: -
CDR3aa: CASSQDALGNTIYF
CDR3nt: TGTGCCAGCAGCCAAGATGCCCTTGGAAACACCATATATTTT

v_gene: TRBV30
j_gene: TRBJ2-3
abundance: -
d_gene: -
CDR3aa: CAWSPKLDTQYF
CDR3nt: TGTGCCTGGAGTCCTAAACTAGATACGCAGTATTTT

v_gene: TRBV18
j_gene: TRBJ1-2
abundance: -
d_gene: -
CDR3aa: CASSSESGYTF
CDR3nt: TGTGCCAGCTCATCCGAGAGTGGCTACACCTTC

v_gene: TRBV10-3
j_gene: TRBJ1-2
abundance: -
d_gene: -
CDR3aa: CAISPTDGYGYTF
CDR3nt: TGTGCCATCAGTCCGACAGATGGCTATGGCTACACCTTC

v_gene: TRBV5-6
j_gene: TRBJ1-1
abundance: -
d_gene: -
CDR3aa: CASSVGQMNTEAFF
CDR3nt: TGTGCCAGCAGTGTCGGACAGATGAACACTGAAGCTTTCTTT

v_gene: TRBV19
j_gene: TRBJ2-2
abundance: -
d_gene: -
CDR3aa: CASSTGTNTGELFF
CDR3nt: TGTGCCAGTAGTACAGGAACGAACACCGGGGAGCTGTTTTTT

v_gene: TRBV19
j_gene: TRBJ2-7
abundance: once
d_gene: TRBD2
CDR3aa: CASSQTGTSGLYEQYF
CDR3nt: TGTGCCAGTAGTCAGACCGGGACTAGCGGGCTGTACGAGCAGTACTTC

v_gene: TRBV27
j_gene: TRBJ1-1
abundance: -
d_gene: -
CDR3aa: CASSLGSEAFF
CDR3nt: TGTGCCAGCAGTTTAGGCTCTGAAGCTTTCTTT

v_gene: TRBV30
j_gene: TRBJ2-2
abundance: few
d_gene: -
CDR3aa: CAWSVRVAGELFF
CDR3nt: TGTGCCTGGAGTGTTAGGGTCGCCGGGGAGCTGTTTTTT

v_gene: TRBV5-1
j_gene: TRBJ2-1
abundance: -
d_gene: -
CDR3aa: CASSLVAGSYNEQFF
CDR3nt: TGCGCCAGCAGCTTGGTGGCAGGGTCCTACAATGAGCAGTTCTTC

v_gene: TRBV27
j_gene: TRBJ1-5
abundance: -
d_gene: -
CDR3aa: CASSFVRTGKNQPQHF
CDR3nt: TGTGCCAGCAGTTTCGTGCGGACGGGAAAAAATCAGCCCCAGCATTTT

v_gene: TRBV7-2
j_gene: TRBJ1-4
abundance: few
d_gene: TRBD1
CDR3aa: CASRSRQGGNEKLFF
CDR3nt: TGTGCCAGCAGAAGCCGACAGGGGGGGAACGAAAAACTGTTTTTT

v_gene: TRBV4-3
j_gene: TRBJ2-3
abundance: -
d_gene: -
CDR3aa: CASGYWGDTQYF
CDR3nt: TGCGCCAGCGGCTACTGGGGAGATACGCAGTATTTT